This T cell receptor (beta chain) was obtained from a study of T-cell memory formation after mild COVID-19. The study's findings and limits: CD4+ clones that contracted lay mainly in CM and EM; CD8+ ones lay in EMRA.

TCRdb reprocessed the 5' RACE reads via MiXCR and lists one record per CDR3 protein. This table has approximately 400,000 distinct CDR3 sequences, roughly 24% appearing once. V lost 6 bases to trimming and J lost 0 bases, with 9 bases between them. Germline CDR1 reads ENHRY; CDR2 reads SYGVKD. There are 13 residues in the CDR3. This clonotype was counted a few times. Its matching antigen is unknown. The clonotype comes from an adult woman who had mild COVID-19 (a few samples of this study predate the infection). Cell type and time point are not known. The sequencing input was PBMCs or a T cell subset sorted from them (not recorded which). The J gene is TRBJ2-7, the V gene TRBV10-3, with D possibly being TRBD1 (6 bases). CDR3 in amino acids: CAISLDSSYEQYF. As DNA, the CDR3 is TGTGCCATCAGCTTGGACAGCTCCTACGAGCAGTACTTC.